The rows below give T cell receptor beta chains drawn from one sample of a study of radiation and T cells in renal cell carcinoma. TCRdb keeps only in-frame clones here, not all; method: immunoSEQ multiplex PCR. Among about 83,000 clones, roughly 80% were seen once, and the ten largest hold about 2.4%. This specimen was blood, taken from a patient whose treatment included radiotherapy and nephrectomy. The receptors derive from a woman aged 60-75 years with renal cell carcinoma. The conserved cysteine and the conserved F or W are not part of the CDR3 here. D genes are given only for firm matches. A clone size is listed for some rows: how often the clone was seen (once, few, many), or a class if it is expanded.

J	V	size	D	CDR3
TRBJ2-7	TRBV28	NA	TRBD1	ASRSPRDRGPHEQY
TRBJ2-2	TRBV4-3	NA	TRBD1	ASSPADRGAGELF
TRBJ1-2	TRBV28	NA	TRBD1	ASSTPGQGPSNYGYT
TRBJ1-5	TRBV6-1	NA	TRBD1	ASTRGTGGQPQH
TRBJ2-7	TRBV2	NA	TRBD1	ASSEATGAVGEQY
TRBJ2-7	TRBV6-5	NA	NA	ASSYDRDYEQY
TRBJ2-5	TRBV5-1	NA	NA	ASSVRDLRGETQY
TRBJ2-1	TRBV9	NA	NA	ASSVERSYNEQF
TRBJ2-3	TRBV30	NA	NA	AWSTVDTQY
TRBJ1-1	TRBV6-5	once	NA	ASSQGNTEAF